A selection of T cell receptor beta chains follows, all from one sample in a study of response to subunit inactivated influenza vaccine. TCRdb reprocessed the RT-PCR reads via MiXCR and lists one record per CDR3 protein. The table records roughly 700,000 distinct CDR3 sequences, about a sixth of them present only once. This material consisted of PBMCs from blood, taken roughly 12 days after vaccination. The receptor source for this set is a man aged 50-59 years who received an inactivated influenza vaccine. The CDR3 runs from the conserved cysteine through the conserved F or W. Fields, in order: D gene, J gene, V gene, clone size, CDR3 protein, CDR3 DNA. A D gene is named only where the DNA matches it firmly. Expanded clones are given a class, and other clones once, few, many or no size at all.

D: NA
J: TRBJ2-2
V: TRBV18
size: NA
CDR3: CASSPMTEPGELFF
DNA: TGTGCCAGCTCACCAATGACAGAACCCGGGGAGCTGTTTTTT

D: TRBD2
J: TRBJ2-1
V: TRBV11-2
size: NA
CDR3: CASSLQSAVRGGGNEQFF
DNA: TGTGCCAGCAGCTTACAATCTGCCGTGCGGGGGGGCGGAAATGAGCAGTTCTTC

D: NA
J: TRBJ2-7
V: TRBV7-2
size: few
CDR3: CASSLEWRSSYEQYF
DNA: TGTGCCAGCAGCTTAGAATGGAGGAGCTCCTACGAGCAGTACTTC

D: TRBD2
J: TRBJ2-5
V: TRBV14
size: few
CDR3: CASSRGGGGETQYF
DNA: TGTGCCAGCAGCCGGGGGGGAGGAGGTGAGACCCAGTACTTC

D: NA
J: TRBJ2-2
V: TRBV12-3/TRBV12-4
size: NA
CDR3: CASSLAPGPNTGELFF
DNA: TGTGCCAGCAGTTTAGCGCCAGGGCCGAACACCGGGGAGCTGTTTTTT

D: TRBD1
J: TRBJ2-7
V: TRBV7-9
size: NA
CDR3: CASSFRDRVILYEQYF
DNA: TGTGCCAGCAGCTTTCGGGACAGGGTAATCCTCTACGAGCAGTACTTC

D: TRBD1
J: TRBJ2-3
V: TRBV20-1
size: NA
CDR3: CSARAAGGVDTQYF
DNA: TGCAGTGCTAGAGCCGCAGGGGGCGTGGATACGCAGTATTTT

D: NA
J: TRBJ2-3
V: TRBV5-5
size: few
CDR3: CASSLAAGATDTQYF
DNA: TGTGCCAGCAGCTTGGCGGCAGGGGCAACAGATACGCAGTATTTT

D: TRBD1
J: TRBJ2-3
V: TRBV7-2
size: NA
CDR3: CASSLAYSGQVGQDTQYF
DNA: TGTGCCAGCAGCTTAGCGTACTCGGGACAGGTCGGTCAAGATACGCAGTATTTT

D: NA
J: TRBJ1-2
V: TRBV18
size: few
CDR3: CASSPPSGWDSGYTF
DNA: TGTGCCAGCTCACCACCCTCGGGATGGGACTCGGGCTACACCTTC

D: NA
J: TRBJ1-1
V: TRBV7-9
size: few
CDR3: CASSLPPMNTEAFF
DNA: TGTGCCAGCAGCTTACCCCCAATGAACACTGAAGCTTTCTTT

D: TRBD1
J: TRBJ1-2
V: TRBV6-5
size: few
CDR3: CASSYLGTGGGVYYGYTF
DNA: TGTGCCAGCAGTTACTTGGGGACAGGGGGCGGAGTGTACTATGGCTACACCTTC

D: NA
J: TRBJ1-2
V: TRBV4-3
size: few
CDR3: CASSQQRSGRRGYTF
DNA: TGCGCCAGCAGCCAACAAAGGTCAGGTCGGCGGGGCTACACCTTC

D: NA
J: TRBJ2-1
V: TRBV7-6
size: NA
CDR3: CASLHSAISSYNEQFF
DNA: TGTGCCAGCTTGCATAGCGCGATCAGCTCCTACAATGAGCAGTTCTTC

D: NA
J: TRBJ2-7
V: TRBV19
size: NA
CDR3: CAIGGEAGDEQYF
DNA: TGTGCCATTGGAGGGGAGGCGGGCGACGAGCAGTACTTC

D: NA
J: TRBJ1-4
V: TRBV20-1
size: many
CDR3: CSARDTATNEKLFF
DNA: TGCAGTGCTAGGGACACAGCAACTAATGAAAAACTGTTTTTT

D: TRBD1
J: TRBJ2-6
V: TRBV29-1
size: few
CDR3: CSVGQGLGANVLTF
DNA: TGCAGCGTAGGACAGGGGCTTGGGGCCAACGTCCTGACTTTC

D: TRBD2
J: TRBJ2-3
V: TRBV3-1
size: NA
CDR3: CASSHGLVTDTQYF
DNA: TGTGCCAGCAGCCACGGACTAGTCACAGATACGCAGTATTTT

D: NA
J: TRBJ2-5
V: TRBV6-1
size: NA
CDR3: CASTPTDLLETQYF
DNA: TGTGCCAGCACCCCGACTGACTTACTGGAGACCCAGTACTTC

D: NA
J: TRBJ2-1
V: TRBV4-3
size: NA
CDR3: CASSQDTQGGQFF
DNA: TGCGCCAGCAGCCAAGATACACAGGGAGGACAGTTCTTC

D: NA
J: TRBJ2-1
V: TRBV7-8
size: many
CDR3: CASTYVGSNEQFF
DNA: TGTGCCAGCACCTACGTCGGCAGCAATGAGCAGTTCTTC

D: TRBD2
J: TRBJ2-3
V: TRBV27
size: few
CDR3: CASSLSVLAADTQYF
DNA: TGTGCCAGCAGTTTATCGGTCCTAGCGGCAGATACGCAGTATTTT

D: NA
J: TRBJ1-6
V: TRBV20-1
size: NA
CDR3: CSAEVLGSLSLHF
DNA: TGCAGCGCAGAAGTACTAGGGAGTTTATCCCTCCACTTT

D: NA
J: TRBJ2-1
V: TRBV20-1
size: NA
CDR3: CSARIGANNEQFF
DNA: TGCAGTGCTAGAATCGGGGCAAACAATGAGCAGTTCTTC

D: NA
J: TRBJ2-2
V: TRBV11-2
size: few
CDR3: CASSPPPGLQNTGELFF
DNA: TGTGCCAGCAGCCCCCCCCCGGGACTGCAGAACACCGGGGAGCTGTTTTTT

D: NA
J: TRBJ2-5
V: TRBV6-6
size: NA
CDR3: CASSYAQGTAQYF
DNA: TGTGCCAGCAGTTACGCACAGGGTACGGCCCAGTACTTC

D: NA
J: TRBJ1-2
V: TRBV20-1
size: NA
CDR3: CSARDLGESYGYTF
DNA: TGCAGTGCTAGAGATCTCGGGGAGAGCTATGGCTACACCTTC

D: NA
J: TRBJ2-3
V: TRBV3-1
size: NA
CDR3: CASSQVSDTQYF
DNA: TGTGCCAGCAGCCAGGTTTCCGATACGCAGTATTTT

D: TRBD1
J: TRBJ2-7
V: TRBV7-9
size: few
CDR3: CASSSPIGGLYEQYF
DNA: TGTGCCAGCAGCTCCCCCATAGGGGGCCTCTACGAGCAGTACTTC

D: NA
J: TRBJ1-3
V: TRBV20-1
size: NA
CDR3: CSAREGMLSGNTIYF
DNA: TGCAGTGCTAGAGAAGGAATGCTATCTGGAAACACCATATATTTT

D: NA
J: TRBJ2-7
V: TRBV6-2/TRBV6-3
size: NA
CDR3: CASRIRYEQYF
DNA: TGTGCCAGCAGGATTCGGTACGAGCAGTACTTC

D: NA
J: TRBJ2-7
V: TRBV18
size: many
CDR3: CASSRTGITSYEQYF
DNA: TGTGCCAGCTCACGTACCGGGATCACCTCCTACGAGCAGTACTTC

D: TRBD2
J: TRBJ2-2
V: TRBV7-2
size: few
CDR3: CASSRMASGANTGELFF
DNA: TGTGCCAGCAGCAGGATGGCTAGCGGCGCGAACACCGGGGAGCTGTTTTTT

D: NA
J: TRBJ2-6
V: TRBV7-2
size: NA
CDR3: CASSAGLYSGANVLTF
DNA: TGTGCCAGCAGCGCGGGTCTTTACTCTGGGGCCAACGTCCTGACTTTC

D: TRBD1
J: TRBJ2-3
V: TRBV28
size: many
CDR3: CASSLTGYLFTDTQYF
DNA: TGTGCCAGCAGTTTGACAGGGTATCTCTTCACAGATACGCAGTATTTT